One T cell receptor (beta chain) is described in this entry. This entry comes from a study of T cell responses to AZD1222 COVID-19 vaccine. CDR1 and CDR2 (germline): KGHSH, LQKENI. This CDR3 contains 15 residues. The V and J ends lost 6 bases and 2 bases respectively, with 16 bases between them. The protocol was immunoSEQ multiplex PCR, while the TCRdb copy is restricted to in-frame clones and leaves out a portion. The sample yields around 150,000 clones, 90% seen once. This receptor was taken from an adult who received the AZD1222 COVID-19 vaccine. The V call is TRBV18, the J call TRBJ1-1; the D is unclear. This specimen was peripheral blood, taken 28 days after the second AZD1222 dose. CDR3: CASSFAEVPNTEAFF. In DNA form, the CDR3 reads TGTGCCAGCTCTTTCGCCGAAGTACCCAACACTGAAGCTTTCTTT.